Included here is one T cell receptor beta chain sequence, with context. Its antigen is not known. Treatment specified: roughly ten-day PBMC culture with coronavirus spike peptide pools or control peptides (ViraFEST assay). This specimen belongs to a study of vaccination and CD4 T cells after COVID-19. The Oncomine TCR Beta short-read assay was applied to DNA of cultured CD4+ T cells. Genomic DNA extraction was carried out from cultured CD4+ T cells. MiXCR, applied by TCRdb to the PCR reads, yields one record per CDR3 protein. The sample holds under 20,000 distinct CDR3 sequences, 40% to 50% seen once. This CDR3 has 14 residues. Germline V lookup: CDR1 SNHLY, CDR2 FYNNEI. V gave up 2 bases and J gave up 8 bases, with 15 bases separating them.

This TCR was sampled from a human donor with COVID-19. The specimen sequenced was cultured CD4+ T cells from blood. V usage is TRBV2 and J usage is TRBJ1-2; D is uncertain. The CDR3 reads CASSEKAAIGGYTF. As DNA, the CDR3 is TGTGCCAGCAGTGAAAAGGCTGCAATCGGGGGCTACACCTTC. The variable domain in full, completed from reference TRBV2 and TRBJ1-2, reads EPEVTQTPSHQVTQMGQEVILRCVPISNHLYFYWYRQILGQKVEFLVSFYNNEISEKSEIFDDQFSVERPDGSNFTLKIRSTKLEDSAMYFCASSEKAAIGGYTFGSGTRLTVV.